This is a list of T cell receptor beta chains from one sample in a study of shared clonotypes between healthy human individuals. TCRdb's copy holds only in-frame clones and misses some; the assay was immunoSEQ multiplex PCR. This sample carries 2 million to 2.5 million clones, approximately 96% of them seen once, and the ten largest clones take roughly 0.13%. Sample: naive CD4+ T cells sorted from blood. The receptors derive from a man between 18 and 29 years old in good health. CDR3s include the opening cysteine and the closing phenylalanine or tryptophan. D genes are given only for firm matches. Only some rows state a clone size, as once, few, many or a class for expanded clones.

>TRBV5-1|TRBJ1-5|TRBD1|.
CASSLAGTGVSEPQHF
TGCGCCAGCAGCTTGGCTGGGACAGGGGTCTCGGAGCCCCAGCATTTT
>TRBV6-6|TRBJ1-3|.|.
CASSYSDRSSGNTIYF
TGTGCCAGCAGTTACTCCGACCGAAGCTCTGGAAACACCATATATTTT
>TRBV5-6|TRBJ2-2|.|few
CASSRDLKNTGELFF
TGTGCCAGCAGCCGGGACCTTAAGAACACCGGGGAGCTGTTTTTT
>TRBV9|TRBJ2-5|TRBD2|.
CASSARGGRGETQYF
TGTGCCAGCAGCGCTAGGGGCGGGAGAGGAGAGACCCAGTACTTC
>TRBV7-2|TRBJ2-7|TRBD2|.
CASSQSSGTTYEQYF
TGTGCCAGCAGCCAATCTAGCGGGACTACCTACGAGCAGTACTTC
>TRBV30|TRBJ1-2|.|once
CAWSSARGLYGYTF
TGTGCCTGGAGTTCCGCGCGGGGGCTCTATGGCTACACCTTC
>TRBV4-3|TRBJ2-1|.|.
CASSQVGGLASHNEQFF
TGCGCCAGCAGCCAAGTTGGTGGGCTAGCGTCCCATAATGAGCAGTTCTTC
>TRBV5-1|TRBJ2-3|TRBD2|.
CASSGGGLGTDTQYF
TGCGCCAGCAGCGGCGGGGGGCTCGGCACAGATACGCAGTATTTT
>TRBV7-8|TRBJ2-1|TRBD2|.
CASSYPSGGRGHNEQFF
TGTGCCAGCAGCTACCCTAGCGGGGGACGCGGTCACAATGAGCAGTTCTTC
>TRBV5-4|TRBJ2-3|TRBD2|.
CASSLELAGGGDTQYF
TGTGCCAGCAGCTTGGAACTAGCGGGGGGCGGGGATACGCAGTATTTT
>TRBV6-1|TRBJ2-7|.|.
CASSDPGTSYEQYF
TGTGCCAGCAGTGACCCGGGGACCTCCTACGAGCAGTACTTC
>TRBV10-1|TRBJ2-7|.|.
CASSQGSYEQYF
TGCGCCAGCTCCCAGGGCTCCTACGAGCAGTACTTC
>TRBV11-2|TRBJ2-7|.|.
CASSDSYEQYF
TGTGCCAGCAGCGATAGCTACGAGCAGTACTTC
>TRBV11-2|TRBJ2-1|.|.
CASSEGWSSYNEQFF
TGTGCCAGCAGTGAAGGTTGGAGCTCCTACAATGAGCAGTTCTTC
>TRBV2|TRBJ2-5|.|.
CASSAGYFQETQYF
TGTGCCAGCAGCGCAGGTTACTTCCAAGAGACCCAGTACTTC
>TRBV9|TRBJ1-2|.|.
CASSANRVGGYTF
TGTGCCAGCAGCGCCAACAGGGTGGGTGGCTACACCTTC
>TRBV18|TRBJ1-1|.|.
CASSPPRTPYEAFF
TGTGCCAGCTCACCGCCCCGTACCCCTTATGAAGCTTTCTTT
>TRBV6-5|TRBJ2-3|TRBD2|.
CASTRLAGDLGTQYF
TGTGCCAGCACCCGACTAGCGGGAGATCTGGGTACGCAGTATTTT
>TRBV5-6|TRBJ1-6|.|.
CASSSGKGDHNSPLHF
TGTGCCAGCAGTTCTGGGAAGGGAGACCATAATTCACCCCTCCACTTT
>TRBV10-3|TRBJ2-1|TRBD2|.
CAISEATSGNNEQFF
TGTGCCATCAGTGAGGCGACTAGCGGGAACAATGAGCAGTTCTTC
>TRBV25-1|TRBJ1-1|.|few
CASSVSVGTEAFF
TGTGCCAGCAGTGTTTCTGTGGGCACTGAAGCTTTCTTT
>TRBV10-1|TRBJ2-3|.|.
CASSVAGASTDTQYF
TGCGCCAGCAGCGTCGCGGGGGCTAGCACAGATACGCAGTATTTT
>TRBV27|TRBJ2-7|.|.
CASSLLARTYEQYF
TGTGCCAGCAGTCTTCTAGCGCGCACCTACGAGCAGTACTTC
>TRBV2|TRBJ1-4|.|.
CASYPVRKSNEKLFF
TGTGCCAGCTACCCGGTGAGGAAGAGTAATGAAAAACTGTTTTTT
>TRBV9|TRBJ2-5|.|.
CASSVGAGTQETQYF
TGTGCCAGCAGCGTTGGGGCGGGGACCCAAGAGACCCAGTACTTC
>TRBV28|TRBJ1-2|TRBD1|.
CASSLPALRGQDSYGYTF
TGTGCCAGCAGTTTGCCCGCGCTCCGTGGACAGGATAGCTATGGCTACACCTTC
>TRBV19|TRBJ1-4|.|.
CASSIRWPITEKLFF
TGTGCCAGTAGTATTAGGTGGCCCATTACGGAAAAACTGTTTTTT
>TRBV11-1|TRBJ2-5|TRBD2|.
CASSYLTSGAQETQYF
TGTGCCAGCAGCTATTTGACTAGCGGGGCCCAAGAGACCCAGTACTTC
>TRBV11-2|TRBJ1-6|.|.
CASSLDRFNSPLHF
TGTGCCAGCAGCTTAGACAGGTTTAATTCACCCCTCCACTTT
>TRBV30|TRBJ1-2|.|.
CARSFKDYGYTF
TGTGCCCGTTCCTTCAAAGACTATGGCTACACCTTC